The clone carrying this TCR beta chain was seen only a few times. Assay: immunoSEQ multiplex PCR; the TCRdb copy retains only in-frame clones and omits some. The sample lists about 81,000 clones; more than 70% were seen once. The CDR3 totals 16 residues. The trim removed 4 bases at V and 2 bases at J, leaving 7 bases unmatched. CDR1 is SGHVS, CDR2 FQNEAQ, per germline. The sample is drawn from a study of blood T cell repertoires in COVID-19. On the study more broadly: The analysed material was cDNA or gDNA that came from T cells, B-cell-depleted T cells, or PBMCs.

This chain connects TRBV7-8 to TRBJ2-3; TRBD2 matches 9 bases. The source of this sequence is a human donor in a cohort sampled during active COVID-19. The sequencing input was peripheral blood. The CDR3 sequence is CASSSFAGGYTDTQYF. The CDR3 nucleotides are TGTGCCAGCAGCTCGTTTGCGGGAGGGTACACAGATACGCAGTATTTT.